Sequencing of this T cell receptor (beta chain) was carried out in a study of T-cell reconstitution after alpha-beta-depleted transplantation in children. This clonotype was detected many times. Unique molecular identifiers featured in how the TCRbeta library was prepared. MiXCR, run by TCRdb on the PCR reads, gives a single entry per CDR3 protein. Among around 94,000 distinct CDR3 sequences, less than 6% were seen once, and the ten largest hold 5.5% to 7%. The TCR comes from a female patient under 10 years old who had a stem cell transplant for Fanconi anemia, so the T cells may come from the graft donor. Sequencing was performed on PBMCs, mostly from graft donor cells, taken 60 days after TCRalphabeta/CD19-depleted stem cell transplant.

The CDR3 bases are TGTGCCAGCAGTCTTCGGGACTACTATGGCTACACCTTC. Translating it yields CASSLRDYYGYTF. The chain employs TRBV7-9 and TRBJ1-2; possible D gene TRBD1, 5 bases. Trimming cost V 6 bases and J 3 bases, with 11 bases left between them. There are 13 residues in the CDR3. CDR1 SEHNR and CDR2 FQNEAQ come from the germline V gene (reference sequence). Drawing the rest from reference TRBV7-9 and TRBJ1-2, the complete variable domain is DTGVSQNPRHKITKRGQNVTFRCDPISEHNRLYWYRQTLGQGPEFLTYFQNEAQLEKSRLLSDRFSAERPKGSFSTLEIQRTEQGDSAMYLCASSLRDYYGYTFGSGTRLTVV.